The 32 T cell receptor beta chains given below trace back to one sample, sequenced in a study of CD8+CD57+ T cells in acquired aplastic anemia. It was patients with CD8+CD57+ cell expansion by flow cytometry who were chosen for sequencing. TCR beta VDJ and CDR3 profiles were obtained from a genomic DNA template. TCRdb independently ran MiXCR on the reads; one entry per CDR3 protein. The table records roughly 190,000 distinct CDR3 sequences, roughly half of them present only once. Sequences were obtained from sorted CD4+, CD8+, or CD8+CD57+ T cells (not recorded which) from PBMCs. These receptors came from a human donor with aplastic anemia.

The V and J genes are TRBV10-3 and TRBJ2-1, with TRBD1 matching 7 bases. CDR1 and CDR2 (germline): ENHRY, SYGVKD. The trim removed 2 bases at V and 0 bases at J, leaving 10 bases unmatched. The CDR3 spans 18 residues. The CDR3 protein is CAISEDRDPPDSYNEQFF. In DNA, the CDR3 is TGTGCCATCAGTGAGGACAGGGACCCCCCCGACTCCTACAATGAGCAGTTCTTC.

This clonotype was detected only a few times. The CDR3 here is CASSLGLPGTQYF. For the CDR3, the DNA is TGTGCCAGCAGTTTAGGACTCCCTGGGACCCAGTACTTC. The J gene is TRBJ2-5, the V gene TRBV28; possible D gene TRBD2, 5 bases. This CDR3 region has 13 residues. Germline CDR1 reads MDHEN; CDR2 reads SYDVKM. V dropped 2 bases and J dropped 7 bases, with 11 bases sitting between them.

This clonotype came up a few times. V is TRBV11-2 and J is TRBJ2-2; 12 nucleotides align to TRBD2. Losses at the gene ends were 6 bases for V and 4 bases for J; bases not matched to a gene: 3. CDR1 is SGHAT and CDR2 is FQNNGV in the germline V gene. CDR3 size: 15 residues. This CDR3 reads CASSQTSGGTGELFF. The CDR3 DNA is TGTGCCAGCAGTCAGACTAGCGGGGGCACCGGGGAGCTGTTTTTT. Together with reference TRBV11-2 and TRBJ2-2, the CDR3 gives the full variable domain: EAGVAQSPRYKIIEKRQSVAFWCNPISGHATLYWYQQILGQGPKLLIQFQNNGVVDDSQLPKDRFSAERLKGVDSTLKIQPAKLEDSAVYLCASSQTSGGTGELFFGEGSRLTVL.

This clonotype was recorded many times. The V call is TRBV2, the J call TRBJ2-7; TRBD1 is a possible D gene (6 bases). Trimming shortened V by 6 bases and J by 2 bases, and 14 bases separated the two germline ends. The germline V gene has CDR1 SNHLY and CDR2 FYNNEI. The CDR3 spans 14 residues. The CDR3 reads CASSQIGTTYEQYF. DNA for the CDR3: TGTGCCAGCAGCCAAATCGGGACAACCTACGAGCAGTACTTC.

This clonotype appeared many times. The CDR3 DNA reads as TGTGCCAGCAGCTTATTAGCGGTGAACACCGGGGAGCTGTTTTTT. Amino acids: CASSLLAVNTGELFF. The chain carries TRBV7-3 and TRBJ2-2; maybe TRBD2 (6 bases). The V end lost 2 bases, the J end lost 1 base, and 8 bases lay between the germline ends. CDR1 and CDR2 from the germline V gene are SGHTA and FQGTGA. There are 15 residues in the CDR3.

The chain recombines TRBV6-2 or TRBV6-3 with TRBJ2-7; maybe TRBD2 (5 bases). Germline V lookup: CDR1 MNHEY, CDR2 SVGEGT. The CDR3 runs to 15 residues. Trimming removed 2 bases from V and 5 bases from J, with 16 bases in between. CDR3 bases: TGTGCCAGCAGTTACGCCGGGATAGGGTTAAACGAGCAGTACTTC. Translation: CASSYAGIGLNEQYF.

In this sample, this clonotype turned up many times. The chain recombines TRBV12-3 or TRBV12-4 with TRBJ1-2; 8 nucleotides match TRBD1. The CDR3 sequence is 12 residues long. The V segment lost 5 bases and the J segment 9 bases; nucleotides outside the gene matches: 5. CDR3 DNA: TGTGCCAGCAGTCTCCAGGGGGCACGCTACACCTTC. It is translated as CASSLQGARYTF.

The chain links TRBV19 to TRBJ1-2; D unresolved. Trimming left V 7 bases short and J 4 bases short, with 19 bases between. CDR3 length: 15 amino acids. From germline, CDR1 is LNHDA and CDR2 SQIVND (reference sequence). The CDR3 sequence: CASKTSYRSTYGYTF. As DNA, the CDR3 is TGTGCCAGTAAAACTTCGTACAGATCGACCTATGGCTACACCTTC.

This clonotype was counted ten times or more. J is TRBJ2-7 and V is TRBV3-1; TRBD1 matches 8 bases. The CDR3 contains 16 residues. V gave up 3 bases and J gave up 3 bases; unmatched junction bases: 10. Germline V gives CDR1 LGHDT, CDR2 YNNKEL (reference sequence). The CDR3 sequence is CASSQDQDRVYYEQYF. CDR3 coding DNA: TGTGCCAGCAGCCAGGATCAGGACAGGGTCTACTACGAGCAGTACTTC.

The V call is TRBV10-2, the J call TRBJ2-3; the D is unclear. The germline CDR1 and CDR2 sequences are WSHSY and SAAADI. V shed 1 base and J shed 2 bases, with 7 bases lying between them. This CDR3 has 14 residues. In DNA, the CDR3 is TGCGCCAGCAGTGAGTTCAGATTCACAGATACGCAGTATTTT. Protein: CASSEFRFTDTQYF.

At least ten counts were recorded for this clonotype. J is TRBJ1-2 and V is TRBV20-1; D is possibly TRBD1 (5 bases). This CDR3 has 12 residues. Germline values: CDR1 DFQATT, CDR2 SNEGSKA (reference sequence). Trimming took 5 bases from V and 5 from J, leaving 12 bases between them. The chain's CDR3 is CSAREGHYGYTF. For the CDR3, the DNA is TGCAGTGCTCGCGAAGGACATTATGGCTACACCTTC.

The V and J genes are TRBV5-4 and TRBJ2-1, with 9 bases that match TRBD1. The J segment lost 10 bases and the V segment lost 3 bases, leaving 5 bases of the junction unmatched. This CDR3 is built from 13 residues. Germline lookup yields CDR1 SGHNT and CDR2 YYREEE (reference sequence). The CDR3 region is CASSWDRDKEQFF. In DNA form, the CDR3 reads TGTGCCAGCAGCTGGGACAGGGATAAGGAGCAGTTCTTC.

This clonotype came up many times. The chain links TRBV19 to TRBJ1-5; 8 positions match TRBD1. The CDR3 length is 18 residues. Trimming took 6 bases from V and 6 from J; bases not matched to a gene: 19. Looked up from germline, CDR1 is LNHDA and CDR2 is SQIVND (reference sequence). The CDR3 region is CASSRFGFGTGEGQPQHF. CDR3 nucleotides: TGTGCCAGTAGCCGTTTCGGCTTCGGGACAGGAGAGGGTCAGCCCCAGCATTTT.

This clonotype occurred many times. This chain joins TRBV7-6 and TRBJ2-7; D unresolved. This CDR3 region has 15 residues. Trimming stripped 0 bases from V and 0 bases from J, with 9 bases between. Germline CDR1 is SGHVS and CDR2 is FNYEAQ. This CDR3 reads CASSLASDISYEQYF. The CDR3 nucleotides read TGTGCCAGCAGCTTAGCTTCAGATATCTCCTACGAGCAGTACTTC.

This clonotype was seen at least ten times. The chain combines TRBV9 with TRBJ2-7, with 8 bases matching TRBD2. Germline V gene lookup returns CDR1 SGDLS and CDR2 YYNGEE. This CDR3 has 14 residues. After removal of 0 bases from V and 4 bases from J, the junction contained 3 bases not matched to a gene. The CDR3 reads CASSVGGGGYEQYF. CDR3 nucleotides: TGTGCCAGCAGCGTAGGAGGCGGGGGGTACGAGCAGTACTTC. Variable domain in full (rest from reference TRBV9 and TRBJ2-7): DSGVTQTPKHLITATGQRVTLRCSPRSGDLSVYWYQQSLDQGLQFLIQYYNGEERAKGNILERFSAQQFPDLHSELNLSSLELGDSALYFCASSVGGGGYEQYFGPGTRLTVT.

The V call is TRBV20-1, the J call TRBJ2-7; no firm D call. With 5 bases removed from V and 3 bases from J, the gap between germline ends came to 14 bases. Germline V CDR1 and CDR2: DFQATT, SNEGSKA (reference sequence). The CDR3 runs to 13 residues. The CDR3 coding sequence is TGCAGTGCTTCCCCGGGTCCCGTCTACGAGCAGTACTTC. Translating it yields CSASPGPVYEQYF.

The rearrangement uses TRBV7-8 and TRBJ1-2; perhaps TRBD1 as D (5 bases). V lost 1 base and J lost 8, with 8 bases in between. The length of the CDR3 is 12 residues. Germline lookup yields CDR1 SGHVS and CDR2 FQNEAQ. The DNA for the CDR3 is TGTGCCAGCAGCTTAGGGGGCAGGGGCTACACCTTC. Its protein is CASSLGGRGYTF.

This sequence joins TRBV29-1 and TRBJ1-4; D remains unclear. The CDR3 covers 12 residues. The germline gives CDR1 SQVTM, CDR2 ANQGSEA. V was pared by 4 bases and J by 7 bases, with 10 bases between. The CDR3 DNA reads TGCAGCGTTGGAGACCAGCGTGAAAAACTGTTTTTT. This sequence encodes CSVGDQREKLFF.

The V call is TRBV24-1, the J call TRBJ2-3; possibly TRBD2 for D (5 bases). The V end lost 9 bases, the J end lost 5 bases, and 14 bases lay between the germline ends. The CDR3 loop spans 13 amino acids. CDR1 is KGHDR and CDR2 is SFDVKD in the germline V gene. CDR3 residues: CATQDLVRDTQYF. For the CDR3, the DNA is TGTGCCACCCAGGACTTGGTCCGAGATACGCAGTATTTT.

This clonotype was recorded many times. This chain links TRBV7-3 with TRBJ2-7; 9 bases align to TRBD2. Trimming cost V 5 bases and J 6 bases; bases outside gene matches: 8. This CDR3 is 14 amino acids long. Per germline, CDR1 SGHTA and CDR2 FQGTGA. CDR3 in DNA: TGTGCCAGCAGCGCACTAGCGGGTTTCGGCGAGCAGTACTTC. It codes for CASSALAGFGEQYF.

The chain is built from TRBV19 and TRBJ2-5, with D perhaps matching TRBD2 (5 bases). The V gene lost 7 bases and the J gene lost 7 bases, with 10 bases spanning the gap. The germline gives CDR1 LNHDA, CDR2 SQIVND (reference sequence). This CDR3 has 11 residues. The CDR3 DNA sequence: TGTGCCAGTATGCGAGGGATGACCCAGTACTTC. It yields the protein CASMRGMTQYF.

V is TRBV12-3 or TRBV12-4 and J is TRBJ2-5; D gene ambiguous. The CDR3 is 16 amino acids. The V and J ends lost 4 bases and 0 bases respectively, with 15 bases between them. The CDR3 loop reads CASSSAGRRYQETQYF. The CDR3 DNA reads TGTGCCAGCAGTTCTGCTGGCAGAAGGTACCAAGAGACCCAGTACTTC.

About this clonotype: This clone may be a read error of a much larger clone one base away. The chain couples TRBV5-1 to TRBJ1-2; D not certain. The germline V gene has CDR1 SGHRS and CDR2 YFSETQ. This CDR3 comprises 14 residues. CDR3 region: CASSFRIANCGYTF. The CDR3 DNA reads TGCGCCAGCAGCTTCCGCATAGCTAACTGTGGCTACACCTTC.

The chain combines TRBV7-2 with TRBJ2-7; tentatively, D is TRBD1 (5 bases). Trimming took 5 bases from V and 3 from J, leaving 11 bases between them. Germline V gene data show CDR1 as SGHTA and CDR2 as FQGNSA. The CDR3 extends over 13 amino acids. The CDR3 loop is CASSPGRSYEQYF. CDR3 nucleotide sequence: TGTGCCAGCAGCCCAGGGCGTAGCTACGAGCAGTACTTC.

This clonotype was seen just once. At one end the junction does not follow the germline gene, possibly because of a read error. The chain is built from TRBV7-9 and TRBJ2-5; either TRBD1 or TRBD2 may fit D (6 bases each). Germline CDR1 SEHNR, CDR2 FQNEAQ (reference sequence). The CDR3 totals 14 residues. The CDR3 nucleotides read TGTGCCAGCAGCTTAGCGGGGGGCGGGGAGACCCGGTACTTC. Residues: CASSLAGGGETRYF.

The chain uses TRBV25-1 and TRBJ1-1; D is ambiguous. The V end was cut by 1 base, the J end by 7 bases, with 7 bases between. There are 12 residues in the CDR3. Germline V gene sequence: CDR1 MGHDK, CDR2 SYGVNS. This CDR3 reads CASSEWGYEAFF. DNA for the CDR3: TGTGCCAGCAGTGAATGGGGATATGAAGCTTTCTTT.

The table lists this clonotype with a count of one. V gene TRBV7-6 combines with J gene TRBJ1-1, with D perhaps matching TRBD1 (6 bases). Germline CDR1 is SGHVS and CDR2 is FNYEAQ. V lost 1 base and J 1 base, leaving 10 bases between the germline ends. The CDR3 has 15 residues. CDR3 coding DNA: TGTGCCAGCAGCTTAGAAACAGGGTCGAACACTGAAGCTTTCTTT. It codes for CASSLETGSNTEAFF.

This clonotype was found many times. CDR3 sequence: CASSLYRGSSYNEQFF. In DNA form, the CDR3 reads TGTGCCAGCAGCTTATACAGGGGGAGCTCCTACAATGAGCAGTTCTTC. This chain links TRBV7-9 with TRBJ2-1; 8 bases are shared with TRBD1. The CDR3 has 16 residues. V gave up 2 bases and J gave up 0 bases; unmatched junction bases: 3. Germline loops: CDR1 SEHNR, CDR2 FQNEAQ (reference sequence).

V is TRBV29-1 and J is TRBJ1-1; maybe TRBD1 (6 bases). V was clipped by 6 bases and J by 1 base, with 12 bases between them. From germline, CDR1 is SQVTM and CDR2 ANQGSEA. The CDR3 loop spans 13 amino acids. The CDR3 DNA reads TGCAGCGTCCTGGACAGTGAGAACACTGAAGCTTTCTTT. It encodes CSVLDSENTEAFF.

This clonotype was recorded many times. V gene TRBV6-4 combines with J gene TRBJ1-1; TRBD1 might be the D (6 bases). Trimming removed 3 bases from V and 3 bases from J, with 11 bases in between. Germline values: CDR1 MRHNA, CDR2 SNTAGT. The CDR3 runs to 14 residues. The DNA for the CDR3 is TGTGCCAGCAGTGAAACAAACAGGGACACTGAAGCTTTCTTT. Amino acids: CASSETNRDTEAFF.

The chain carries TRBV2 and TRBJ2-7, with 8 bases fitting TRBD2. Germline lookup yields CDR1 SNHLY and CDR2 FYNNEI. The CDR3 covers 14 residues. J gave up 3 bases and V 7 bases, and 8 bases lay outside the gene matches. In DNA, the CDR3 is TGTGCCAGCACCATCCGGCTAGCGGGCTACGAGCAGTACTTC. It translates to CASTIRLAGYEQYF.

V usage is TRBV19 and J usage is TRBJ2-3; D is unresolved. Trimming removed 6 bases at V and 4 bases at J, with 8 bases between. Germline V gene sequence: CDR1 LNHDA, CDR2 SQIVND (reference sequence). The CDR3 runs to 12 residues. The CDR3: CASSRSPDTQYF. For the CDR3, the DNA is TGTGCCAGTAGCCGTTCCCCAGATACGCAGTATTTT. The entire variable domain, with the rest obtained from reference TRBV19 and TRBJ2-3, is as follows: DGGITQSPKYLFRKEGQNVTLSCEQNLNHDAMYWYRQDPGQGLRLIYYSQIVNDFQKGDIAEGYSVSREKKESFPLTVTSAQKNPTAFYLCASSRSPDTQYFGPGTRLTVL.